What follows are 16 T cell receptor beta chains derived from one specimen sequenced in a study of spatial heterogeneity in lung cancer (dated by TCRdb to between 2018 and 2020). The library was prepared using 5' RACE. For sequencing, a NextSeq 500 was employed. TCRdb reanalyzed the raw reads on its own, using fastp at Q25 for trimming and MiXCR for clone calling, and kept in-frame beta chains. CDR3 protein sequences are deduplicated, and each keeps its most common genes and DNA. The sample includes under 12,000 distinct CDR3 sequences, with approximately 4.7% observed a single time. The ten largest clones take up approximately 13% of the sample. Points the paper makes about the study in general: The number of expanded intratumoral alpha and beta TCRs correlated with the tumor nonsynonymous mutation count.

Their antigens are not known. Sample time point, as interpreted from the label and publication: sample taken at primary tumor resection. Sequencing was performed on lung tumor tissue, taken at surgery. The receptors originated from a male donor with early-stage non-small cell lung cancer.

This clonotype was detected ten times or more. This beta chain is a stray read from a library made for alpha chains; its abundance is not meaningful. The chain couples TRBV6-5 to TRBJ2-2; 8 bases fit TRBD2. V shed 0 bases, J shed 7 bases, and the junction held 7 bases outside the gene matches. This CDR3 is built from 16 residues. Per the germline V gene, CDR1 is MNHEY and CDR2 is SVGAGI. CDR3 sequence (DNA): TGTGCCAGCAGTTACTCTGGCGGGAGGTTTAGCGGGGAGCTGTTTTTT. Translated: CASSYSGGRFSGELFF.

This clonotype has at least ten counts. Found in a library prepared for alpha chains, this beta chain is an off-target read, and its abundance has little meaning. The chain combines TRBV2 with TRBJ2-7, with TRBD1 identical over 7 bases. The germline CDR1 and CDR2 sequences are SNHLY and FYNNEI. The trim removed 6 bases at V and 4 bases at J, leaving 12 bases unmatched. There are 15 residues in the CDR3. CDR3 loop: CASRAHRDRVYEQYF. The CDR3 DNA is TGTGCCAGCAGAGCCCACCGGGACAGAGTTTACGAGCAGTACTTC.

This clonotype came up many times. This beta chain is a stray sequence in a library constructed for alpha chains; its clone size is not meaningful. The chain is built from TRBV29-1 and TRBJ2-5; TRBD1 matches at 7 bases. Germline trimming cut 7 bases from V and 4 bases from J; bases unmatched to any gene: 9. Germline V gives CDR1 SQVTM, CDR2 ANQGSEA. This CDR3 spans 13 amino acids. The CDR3 loop is CSADGQVGETQYF. The CDR3 DNA reads TGCAGCGCCGACGGACAGGTCGGAGAGACCCAGTACTTC.

The table lists this clonotype with many counts. This beta chain lies outside the target of a library built for alpha chains; its clone size means little. This chain uses TRBV25-1 with TRBJ1-4; tentatively, D is TRBD1 (5 bases). Deletions cut 7 bases from V and 0 bases from J, with 12 bases between. Germline CDR1 is MGHDK and CDR2 is SYGVNS. This CDR3 region has 15 residues. As DNA, the CDR3 is TGTGCCAGCATGAAAGGGACCCCAACTAATGAAAAACTGTTTTTT. It codes for CASMKGTPTNEKLFF.

This clonotype occurred many times. The library was prepared for alpha chains; this beta chain is a stray read, so its frequency means little. The V and J genes are TRBV2 and TRBJ2-3, with 9 bases that match TRBD2. The CDR3 runs 15 residues. Germline CDR1 is SNHLY and CDR2 is FYNNEI. V trimming: 6 bases; J trimming: 5 bases; junction bases outside the gene matches: 9. CDR3 in DNA: TGTGCCAGCAGAATAGCGGGAGATCTTAGAGATACGCAGTATTTT. It encodes CASRIAGDLRDTQYF.

With regard to this clonotype: A library made for alpha chains picked up this beta chain off target, so its size means little. The chain is built from TRBV20-1 and TRBJ2-2; TRBD2 matches at 12 bases. The CDR3 contains 15 residues. V shed 4 bases, J shed 6 bases, and the junction held 6 bases outside the gene matches. Per germline, CDR1 DFQATT and CDR2 SNEGSKA (reference sequence). The CDR3 loop reads CSAIPSGRGSGELFF. CDR3 nucleotide sequence: TGCAGTGCTATACCTAGCGGGAGGGGCTCCGGGGAGCTGTTTTTT.

This clonotype is labeled as large. This beta chain appears as a stray read in a library generated for alpha chains; its size is not informative. This rearrangement joins TRBV6-5 to TRBJ1-1; D is perhaps TRBD1 (5 bases). The CDR3 extends over 15 amino acids. In germline, CDR1 is MNHEY, CDR2 SVGAGI. Deletions cut 1 base from V and 6 bases from J, with 15 bases between. CDR3: CASSYWAVGRSEAFF. The CDR3 DNA follows: TGTGCCAGCAGTTACTGGGCGGTGGGGCGCTCTGAAGCTTTCTTT.

This clonotype has a count of ten or more. A library made for alpha chains picked up this beta chain off target, so its size means little. The chain has TRBV9 and TRBJ2-7; TRBD2 matches at 11 bases. V lost 0 bases to trimming and J lost 3 bases; unmatched junction nucleotides: 2. The length of the CDR3 is 15 residues. Germline CDR1 and CDR2: SGDLS and YYNGEE. Written as DNA, the CDR3 is TGTGCCAGCAGCGTAGGACTAGCGGGAAACTACGAGCAGTACTTC. Protein: CASSVGLAGNYEQYF.

This clonotype was recorded at least ten times. The size of this beta chain means little, since it is a stray read in a library made for alpha chains. The rearrangement links TRBV12-3 or TRBV12-4 to TRBJ2-2; TRBD1 matches at 11 bases. The CDR3 consists of 16 residues. Trimming took 10 bases from V and 7 from J; bases not matched to a gene: 14. In DNA form, the CDR3 reads TGTGCCACCGCTAGGGGACAGGGGGAATGGGGCGGGGAGCTGTTTTTT. This gives the protein CATARGQGEWGGELFF.

This clonotype is medium-sized within its sample. For a library built for alpha chains, this beta chain is a stray read; little rests on its size. V and J are TRBV5-1 and TRBJ2-1; D is unresolved. Trimming took off 6 bases at V and 2 bases at J, with 12 bases between the two ends. This CDR3 has 14 residues. Germline V CDR1 and CDR2: SGHRS, YFSETQ. The CDR3 sequence: CASNMAETYNEQFF. For the CDR3, the DNA is TGCGCCAGCAACATGGCGGAGACCTACAATGAGCAGTTCTTC.

Many counts were recorded for this clonotype. This beta chain is off target for a library built for alpha chains, so its abundance means little. CDR3 coding DNA: TGTGCCAGCAGCAAGAGGGACAGCGAGGGCACCGGGGAGCTGTTTTTT. This codes for CASSKRDSEGTGELFF. The chain combines TRBV21-1 with TRBJ2-2; the table's D call TRBD1 went unverified against the DNA. TRBV21-1 is a known pseudogene. CDR3 length equals 16 residues.

This clonotype came up many times. In a library made to pick up alpha chains, this beta chain is a stray read with a size that means little. The DNA for the CDR3 is TGTGCCAGCAGTTCACGACTAGCGGACACCGGGGAGCTGTTTTTT. Translation gives CASSSRLADTGELFF. The J gene is TRBJ2-2, the V gene TRBV28; 9 nucleotides match TRBD2. The CDR3 runs to 15 residues. J lost 3 bases, V lost 4 bases, and 3 bases had no gene match. CDR1 MDHEN and CDR2 SYDVKM come from the germline V gene.

This clonotype was seen ten or more times. For a library built for alpha chains, this beta chain is a stray read; little rests on its size. This sequence joins TRBV7-2 and TRBJ2-1; no firm D call. This CDR3 region has 13 residues. The ends were cut back, 1 base at V and 8 bases at J, with 9 bases in the middle. Germline lookup yields CDR1 SGHTA and CDR2 FQGNSA. The CDR3, as DNA: TGTGCCAGCAGCTTAGGGATACAGTATGAGCAGTTCTTC. Its translation: CASSLGIQYEQFF.

This clonotype is classed as medium-sized. For a library built for alpha chains, this beta chain is a stray read; little rests on its size. This sequence joins TRBV10-3 and TRBJ2-3, with 7 bases lining up with TRBD1. V was pared by 6 bases and J by 4 bases, with 10 bases of the junction left unmatched. Per germline, CDR1 ENHRY and CDR2 SYGVKD. This CDR3 has 15 amino acids. The DNA for the CDR3 is TGTGCCATCAGCCGGGACAGCTTTCGCGCAGATACGCAGTATTTT. Protein product: CAISRDSFRADTQYF.

This clonotype has at least ten counts. A library prepared for alpha chains yielded this beta chain as an off-target read; its size is of little meaning. The chain joins TRBV18 to TRBJ1-1; TRBD1 might be the D (5 bases). V lost 3 bases, J lost 0 bases, and 8 bases lay in between. Germline lookup yields CDR1 KGHSH and CDR2 LQKENI. The CDR3 covers 14 residues. As DNA, the CDR3 is TGTGCCAGCTCACCGGACATAATGAACACTGAAGCTTTCTTT. Its protein product is CASSPDIMNTEAFF.

This clonotype qualifies as medium-sized. This beta chain is an unintended read in a library built for alpha chains; its size means little. The rearrangement uses TRBV10-3 and TRBJ1-2; D possibly corresponds to TRBD1 (6 bases). This CDR3 spans 14 amino acids. CDR1 and CDR2 (germline): ENHRY, SYGVKD. Trimming pared 6 bases from V and 6 bases from J, leaving 17 bases between. The CDR3 region has the DNA TGTGCCATCAGCACAGGGAATAAAATCAATGGCTACACCTTC. It encodes CAISTGNKINGYTF.